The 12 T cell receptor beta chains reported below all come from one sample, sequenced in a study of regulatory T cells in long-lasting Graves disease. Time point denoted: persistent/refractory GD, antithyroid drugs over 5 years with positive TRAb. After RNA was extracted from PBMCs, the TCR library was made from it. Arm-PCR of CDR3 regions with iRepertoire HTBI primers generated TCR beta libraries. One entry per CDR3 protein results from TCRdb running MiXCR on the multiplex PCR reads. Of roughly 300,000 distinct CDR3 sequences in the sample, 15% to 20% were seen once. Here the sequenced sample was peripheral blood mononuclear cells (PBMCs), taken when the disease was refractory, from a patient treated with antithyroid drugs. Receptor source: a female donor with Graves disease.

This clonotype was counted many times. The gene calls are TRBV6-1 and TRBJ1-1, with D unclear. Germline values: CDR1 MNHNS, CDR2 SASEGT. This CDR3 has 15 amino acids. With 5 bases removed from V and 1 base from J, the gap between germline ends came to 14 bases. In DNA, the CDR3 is TGTGCCAGCAGTACCCGGGGAGGAGGGAACACTGAAGCTTTCTTT. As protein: CASSTRGGGNTEAFF.

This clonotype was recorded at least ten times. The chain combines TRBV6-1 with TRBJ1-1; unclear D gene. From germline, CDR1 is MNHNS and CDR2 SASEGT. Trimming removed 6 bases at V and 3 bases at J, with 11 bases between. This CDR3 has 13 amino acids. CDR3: CASRPRRDTEAFF. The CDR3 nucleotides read TGTGCCAGCAGACCAAGGCGGGACACTGAAGCTTTCTTT.

DNA of the CDR3: TGTGCCAGCAGCTTTGAGATGAACACTGAAGCTTTCTTT. Amino acid sequence: CASSFEMNTEAFF. The genes are TRBV7-3 and TRBJ1-1; D is uncertain. Per germline, CDR1 SGHTA and CDR2 FQGTGA. V was cut by 3 bases and J by 0 bases, with 5 bases left in between. This CDR3 has 13 amino acids.

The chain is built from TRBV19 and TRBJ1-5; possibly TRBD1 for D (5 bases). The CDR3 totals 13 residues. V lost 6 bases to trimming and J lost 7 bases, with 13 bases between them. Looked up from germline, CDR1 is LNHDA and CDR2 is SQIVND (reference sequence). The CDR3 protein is CASRGVLRQPQHF. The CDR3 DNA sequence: TGTGCCAGTAGGGGGGTCCTAAGGCAGCCCCAGCATTTT.

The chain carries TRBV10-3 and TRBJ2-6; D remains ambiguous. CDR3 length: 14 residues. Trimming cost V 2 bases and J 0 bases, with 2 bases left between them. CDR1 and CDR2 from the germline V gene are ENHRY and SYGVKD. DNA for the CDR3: TGTGCCATCAGTGAGGTCTCTGGGGCCAACGTCCTGACTTTC. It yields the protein CAISEVSGANVLTF.

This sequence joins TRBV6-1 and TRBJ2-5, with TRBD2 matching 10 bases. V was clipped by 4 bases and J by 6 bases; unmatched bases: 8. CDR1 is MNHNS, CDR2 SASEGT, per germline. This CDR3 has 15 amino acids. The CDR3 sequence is CASSASGGAGKTQYF. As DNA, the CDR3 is TGTGCCAGCAGTGCCAGCGGGGGGGCCGGGAAGACCCAGTACTTC.

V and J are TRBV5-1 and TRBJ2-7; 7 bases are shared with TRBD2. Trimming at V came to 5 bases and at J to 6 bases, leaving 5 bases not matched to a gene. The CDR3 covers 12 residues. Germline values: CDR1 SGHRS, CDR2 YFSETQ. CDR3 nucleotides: TGCGCCAGCAGGTCAGGCGGGGGCGAGCAGTACTTC. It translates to CASRSGGGEQYF. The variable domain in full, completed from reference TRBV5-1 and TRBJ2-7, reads KAGVTQTPRYLIKTRGQQVTLSCSPISGHRSVSWYQQTPGQGLQFLFEYFSETQRNKGNFPGRFSGRQFSNSRSEMNVSTLELGDSALYLCASRSGGGEQYFGPGTRLTVT.

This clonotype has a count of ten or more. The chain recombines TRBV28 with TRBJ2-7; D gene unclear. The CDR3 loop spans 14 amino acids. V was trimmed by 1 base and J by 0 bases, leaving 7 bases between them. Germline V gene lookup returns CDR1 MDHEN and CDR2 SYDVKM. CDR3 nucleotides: TGTGCCAGCAGTTTATTTAGTTCCTCCTACGAGCAGTACTTC. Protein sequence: CASSLFSSSYEQYF.

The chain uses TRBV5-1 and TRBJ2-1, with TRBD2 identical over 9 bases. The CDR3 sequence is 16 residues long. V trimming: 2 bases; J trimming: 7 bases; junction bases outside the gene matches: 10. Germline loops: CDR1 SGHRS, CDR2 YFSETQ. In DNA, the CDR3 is TGCGCCAGCAGCTTCTCGGGACTAGCTTCACCGAATGAGCAGTTCTTC. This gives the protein CASSFSGLASPNEQFF.

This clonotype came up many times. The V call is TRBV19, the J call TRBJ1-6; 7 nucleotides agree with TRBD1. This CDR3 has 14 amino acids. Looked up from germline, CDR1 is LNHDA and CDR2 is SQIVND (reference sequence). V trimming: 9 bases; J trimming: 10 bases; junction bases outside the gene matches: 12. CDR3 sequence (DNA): TGTGCCAGCGTGAGAAGGGGGCTAGTCTCACCCCTCCACTTT. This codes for CASVRRGLVSPLHF.

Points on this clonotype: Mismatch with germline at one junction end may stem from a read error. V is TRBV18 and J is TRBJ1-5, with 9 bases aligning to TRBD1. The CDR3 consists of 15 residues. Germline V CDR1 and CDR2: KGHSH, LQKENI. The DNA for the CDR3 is TGTGTCAGCTCAGCGGGACAGGGAATGAATCAGCCCCAGCATTTT. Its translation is CVSSAGQGMNQPQHF.

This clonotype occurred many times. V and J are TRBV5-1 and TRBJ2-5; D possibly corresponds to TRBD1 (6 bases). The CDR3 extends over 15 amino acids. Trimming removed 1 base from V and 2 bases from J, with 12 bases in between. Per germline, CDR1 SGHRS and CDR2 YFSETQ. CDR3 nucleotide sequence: TGCGCCAGCAGCTTGCGACAGGCGATTCAAGAGACCCAGTACTTC. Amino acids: CASSLRQAIQETQYF.